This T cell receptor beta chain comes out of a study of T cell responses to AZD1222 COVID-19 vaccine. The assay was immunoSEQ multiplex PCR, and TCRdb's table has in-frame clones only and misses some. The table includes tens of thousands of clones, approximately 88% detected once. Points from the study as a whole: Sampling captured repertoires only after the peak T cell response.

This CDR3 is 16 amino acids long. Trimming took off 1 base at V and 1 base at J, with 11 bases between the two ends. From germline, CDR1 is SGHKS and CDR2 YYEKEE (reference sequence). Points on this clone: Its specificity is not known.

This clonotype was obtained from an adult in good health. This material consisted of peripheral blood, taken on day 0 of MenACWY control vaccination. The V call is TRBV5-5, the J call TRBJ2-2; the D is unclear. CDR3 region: CASSLNGLRNTGELFF. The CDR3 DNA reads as TGTGCCAGCAGCTTGAATGGTCTTAGGAACACCGGGGAGCTGTTTTTT.